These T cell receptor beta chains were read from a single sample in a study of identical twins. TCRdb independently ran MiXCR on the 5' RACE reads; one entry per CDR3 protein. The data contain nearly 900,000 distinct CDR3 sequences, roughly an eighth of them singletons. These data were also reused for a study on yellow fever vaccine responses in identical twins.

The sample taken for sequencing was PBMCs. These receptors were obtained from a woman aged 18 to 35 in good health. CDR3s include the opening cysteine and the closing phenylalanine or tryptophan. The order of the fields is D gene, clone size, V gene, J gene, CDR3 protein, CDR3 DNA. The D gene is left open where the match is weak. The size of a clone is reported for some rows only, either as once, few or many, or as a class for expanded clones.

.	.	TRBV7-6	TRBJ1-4	CASSTRPGVAEKLFF	TGTGCCAGCAGCACCCGGCCTGGCGTAGCTGAAAAACTGTTTTTT
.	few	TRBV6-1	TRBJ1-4	CASMAATNEKLFF	TGTGCCAGCATGGCAGCAACTAATGAAAAACTGTTTTTT
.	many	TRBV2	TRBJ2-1	CASTAVEGNNEQFF	TGTGCCAGCACGGCCGTGGAGGGGAACAATGAGCAGTTCTTC
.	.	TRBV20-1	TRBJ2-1	CSARGQGVVDNEQFF	TGCAGTGCCAGGGGCCAAGGGGTGGTCGACAATGAGCAGTTCTTC
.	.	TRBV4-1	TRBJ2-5	CASSWGNEETQYF	TGCGCCAGCAGCTGGGGGAACGAGGAGACCCAGTACTTC
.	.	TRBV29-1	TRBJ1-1	CSVVGGPMNTEAFF	TGCAGCGTTGTGGGTGGACCCATGAACACTGAAGCTTTCTTT
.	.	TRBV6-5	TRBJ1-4	CATRGGYEKLFF	TGTGCCACCCGTGGGGGTTATGAAAAACTGTTTTTT
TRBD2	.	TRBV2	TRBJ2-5	CASRELAGGGETQYF	TGTGCCAGCAGGGAACTAGCGGGAGGTGGGGAGACCCAGTACTTC
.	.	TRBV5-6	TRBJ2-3	CASSGGSGQSARDTQYF	TGTGCCAGCAGCGGTGGGTCGGGGCAGTCCGCCCGTGATACGCAGTATTTT
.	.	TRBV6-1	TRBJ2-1	CASKGGPTYNEQFF	TGTGCCAGCAAGGGGGGGCCCACCTACAATGAGCAGTTCTTC
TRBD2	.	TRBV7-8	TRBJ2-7	CASSLQPGLATYEQYF	TGTGCCAGCAGCCTGCAACCGGGACTAGCGACCTACGAGCAGTACTTC
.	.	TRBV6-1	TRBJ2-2	CASRGLVGVLGELFF	TGTGCCAGCAGGGGCCTAGTGGGGGTACTCGGGGAGCTGTTTTTT
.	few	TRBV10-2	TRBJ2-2	CATGTREIVAGELFF	TGCGCCACAGGGACTCGGGAGATCGTCGCCGGGGAGCTGTTTTTT
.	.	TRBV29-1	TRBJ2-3	CSVELDSADTQYF	TGCAGCGTTGAACTCGACAGCGCAGATACGCAGTATTTT
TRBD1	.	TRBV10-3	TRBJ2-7	CAISESDRKYEQYF	TGTGCCATCAGTGAGTCGGACAGGAAGTACGAGCAGTACTTC
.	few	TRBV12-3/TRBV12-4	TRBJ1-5	CASRLRGYGFQPQHF	TGTGCCAGCAGGTTGCGGGGCTACGGGTTTCAGCCCCAGCATTTT
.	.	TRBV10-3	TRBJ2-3	CAISDKSGADTQYF	TGTGCCATCAGTGACAAATCAGGGGCAGATACGCAGTATTTT
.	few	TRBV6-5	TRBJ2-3	CASSSWAATDTQYF	TGTGCCAGCAGTTCCTGGGCAGCCACAGATACGCAGTATTTT
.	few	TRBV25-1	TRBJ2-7	CASSEYGVATQYF	TGTGCCAGCAGTGAATATGGCGTGGCCACGCAGTACTTC
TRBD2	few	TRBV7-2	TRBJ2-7	CASSLAGLAGGLSYEQYF	TGTGCCAGCAGCTTAGCGGGACTAGCGGGAGGGCTATCCTACGAGCAGTACTTC
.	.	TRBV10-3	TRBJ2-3	CAITPSHSDTQYF	TGTGCCATCACTCCCTCCCATAGTGATACGCAGTATTTT
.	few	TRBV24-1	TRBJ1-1	CATQGTGGTEAFF	TGTGCCACCCAAGGGACTGGTGGCACTGAAGCTTTCTTT
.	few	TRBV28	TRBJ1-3	CASSRTPMAGNTIYF	TGTGCCAGCAGCCGAACTCCGATGGCCGGAAACACCATATATTTT
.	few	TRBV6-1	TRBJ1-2	CASSEIAGENYGYTF	TGTGCCAGCAGTGAAATTGCAGGGGAGAACTATGGCTACACCTTC
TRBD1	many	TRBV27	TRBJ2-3	CASSPTGQGLSTDTQYF	TGTGCCAGCAGTCCAACTGGACAGGGATTAAGCACAGATACGCAGTATTTT
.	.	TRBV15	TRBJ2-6	CATSRDPPSEGLTGANVLTF	TGTGCCACCAGCAGAGATCCCCCTAGCGAGGGTCTTACGGGGGCCAACGTCCTGACTTTC
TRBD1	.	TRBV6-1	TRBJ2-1	CASLYGQGRHNEQFF	TGTGCCAGCTTATACGGACAGGGACGACACAATGAGCAGTTCTTC
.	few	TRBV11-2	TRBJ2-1	CASSPIKGEQFF	TGTGCCAGCAGCCCGATTAAAGGTGAGCAGTTCTTC
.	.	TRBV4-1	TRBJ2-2	CASSQGLSGAGELFF	TGCGCCAGCAGCCAAGGGTTGTCCGGGGCCGGGGAGCTGTTTTTT
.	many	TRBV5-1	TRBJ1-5	CASSLEGGGNQPQHF	TGCGCCAGCAGCTTGGAAGGGGGTGGGAATCAGCCCCAGCATTTT
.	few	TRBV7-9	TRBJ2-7	CASSPYGGRSVYQQYF	TGTGCCAGCAGCCCCTATGGAGGTAGAAGCGTGTACCAGCAGTACTTC
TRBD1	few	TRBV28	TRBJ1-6	CASSSAPAQGAGNSPLHF	TGTGCCAGCAGTTCCGCCCCGGCACAGGGGGCGGGCAATTCACCCCTCCACTTT
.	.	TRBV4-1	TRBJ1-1	CASSQDKRQLNTEAFF	TGCGCCAGCAGCCAAGATAAGAGACAGTTGAACACTGAAGCTTTCTTT
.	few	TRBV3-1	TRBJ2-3	CASSQDGPNDRFPDTQYF	TGTGCCAGCAGCCAAGATGGGCCCAACGACAGGTTCCCAGATACGCAGTATTTT
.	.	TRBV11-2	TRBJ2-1	CASSQGGNNEQFF	TGTGCCAGCTCACAGGGGGGGAACAATGAGCAGTTCTTC
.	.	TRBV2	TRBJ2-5	CASSEGGPKETQYF	TGTGCCAGCAGTGAGGGGGGTCCCAAAGAGACCCAGTACTTC
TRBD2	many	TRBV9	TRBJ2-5	CASSPGLAGEETQYF	TGTGCCAGCAGCCCCGGACTAGCGGGAGAAGAGACCCAGTACTTC
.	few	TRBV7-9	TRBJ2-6	CASRLQQSGANVLTF	TGTGCCAGCAGGTTACAGCAGTCTGGGGCCAACGTCCTGACTTTC
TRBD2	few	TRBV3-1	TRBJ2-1	CASRRTSGQYEQFF	TGTGCCAGCAGACGGACTAGCGGGCAGTATGAGCAGTTCTTC
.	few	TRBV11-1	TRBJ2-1	CASSFGGGASSSYNEQFF	TGTGCCAGCAGCTTCGGTGGGGGGGCCTCCAGCTCCTACAATGAGCAGTTCTTC
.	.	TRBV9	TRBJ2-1	CASSQALIPSDEQFF	TGTGCCAGCTCCCAAGCCCTTATACCTAGCGATGAGCAGTTCTTC
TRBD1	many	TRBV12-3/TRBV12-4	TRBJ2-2	CASSLVGTGTGELFF	TGTGCCAGCAGTTTAGTTGGGACAGGGACCGGGGAGCTGTTTTTT
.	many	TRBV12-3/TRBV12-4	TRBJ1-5	CASSFWGVGNQPQHF	TGTGCCAGCAGTTTCTGGGGGGTTGGCAATCAGCCCCAGCATTTT
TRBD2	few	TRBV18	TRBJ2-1	CASSPLSLAGVYNEQFF	TGTGCCAGCTCACCACTTTCCCTAGCGGGAGTGTACAATGAGCAGTTCTTC